These T cell receptor beta chains were read from a single sample in a study of cytomegalovirus exposure and HLA in healthy donors. Generated by immunoSEQ multiplex PCR, the TCRdb table keeps only in-frame clones and is missing some. Of 110,000 or so clones listed, more than 65% are singletons. The sequencing sample was made of PBMCs. The receptors originated from a man younger than 35 in good health and CMV-seropositive. Both conserved end residues are part of each CDR3. Fields, in order: clone size, J gene, D gene, V gene, CDR3 DNA, CDR3 protein. D genes are given only for firm matches. Rows give clone size only sometimes, using once, few, many, or a class for an expanded clone.

NA TRBJ1-1 TRBD1 TRBV27 TGTGCCAGCAGTCCGCTACTGACAGGGAGAAGAGAAGCTTTCTTT CASSPLLTGRREAFF
NA TRBJ2-5 TRBD1 TRBV5-1 TGCGCCAGCAGCTCCCCGGGACAGGGAGAGACCCAGTACTTC CASSSPGQGETQYF
NA TRBJ1-2 NA TRBV10-3 TGTGCCATCAGCGACGGACTGCAAGCTAACTATGGCTACACCTTC CAISDGLQANYGYTF
NA TRBJ1-2 TRBD1 TRBV18 TGTGCCAGCAAGAACAGGGGCTTCTATGGCTACACCTTC CASKNRGFYGYTF
NA TRBJ2-1 NA TRBV27 TGTGCCAGCAGTTTAGATCTGGGGAGCTCCTACAATGAGCAGTTCTTC CASSLDLGSSYNEQFF
NA TRBJ2-3 NA TRBV4-2 TGTGCCAGCAGCCAGGGACAAGGCCAAGATACGCAGTATTTT CASSQGQGQDTQYF
NA TRBJ2-7 NA TRBV7-2 TGTGCCAGCAGCTTATCGTCAGGGTCTTCCTACGAGCAGTACTTC CASSLSSGSSYEQYF
medium-sized TRBJ2-2 NA TRBV28 TGTGCCACAGCACTGGGAGAATTGAACACCGGGGAGCTGTTTTTT CATALGELNTGELFF
NA TRBJ1-2 TRBD1 TRBV6-4 TGTGCCAGCAGTGACCGCGGACAGGGCGATGGCTACACCTTC CASSDRGQGDGYTF
NA TRBJ1-3 NA TRBV21-1 TGTGCCAGCAGCAACTCGGGAACAGGGTTCGACGGAAACACCATATATTTT CASSNSGTGFDGNTIYF
NA TRBJ2-7 TRBD2 TRBV5-1 TGCGCCAGCAGCTGGAGCGGGAGTAACCACGAGCAGTACTTC CASSWSGSNHEQYF
NA TRBJ2-2 NA TRBV5-1 TGCGCCAGCAGCTTGGCTGGCACCCGCAGTGGCACCGGGGAGCTGTTTTTT CASSLAGTRSGTGELFF
few TRBJ1-1 TRBD1 TRBV5-1 TGCGCCAGCAGCCAAGGGACAGGGGACACTGAAGCTTTCTTT CASSQGTGDTEAFF
NA TRBJ2-3 TRBD2 TRBV27 TGTGCCAGCACCCTAGGGAGGGGTCGGGCAGATACGCAGTATTTT CASTLGRGRADTQYF
NA TRBJ2-7 NA TRBV6-5 TGTGCCAGCAGGGGGCACGGGTTGATGGAGCAGTACTTC CASRGHGLMEQYF
once TRBJ2-1 TRBD2 TRBV7-3 TGTGCCAGCAGCTCTATCTGGACTAGCGCGTCCTACAATGAGCAGTTCTTC CASSSIWTSASYNEQFF
NA TRBJ1-3 NA TRBV27 TGTGCCAGCAGTTTAGCCTGGCCGGGAACTGGAAACACCATATATTTT CASSLAWPGTGNTIYF
NA TRBJ1-2 TRBD1 TRBV29-1 TGCAGCGTTCAACCCCCGGGACAGGGACTCTACTATGGCTACACCTTC CSVQPPGQGLYYGYTF
once TRBJ2-5 NA TRBV10-2 TGCGCCAGCAGTTCGATAGAAGAGACCCAGTACTTC CASSSIEETQYF
NA TRBJ2-7 NA TRBV28 TGTGCCAGCAGTTACGCGGGACCCCACGAGCAGTACTTC CASSYAGPHEQYF
NA TRBJ1-2 TRBD1 TRBV13 TGTGCCAGCAGCTCGCGCGAGGACAGGGGCGCATATCGTGGCTACACCTTC CASSSREDRGAYRGYTF
NA TRBJ2-1 TRBD1 TRBV5-4 TGTGCCAGCAGCCAGGGACAGGGCTATGAGCAGTTCTTC CASSQGQGYEQFF
NA TRBJ2-1 TRBD2 TRBV7-6 TGTGCCAGCAGTTTCAGCGGGGCCTCCTACAATGAGCAGTTCTTC CASSFSGASYNEQFF
few TRBJ2-7 TRBD1 TRBV18 TGTGCCAGCTCACCTGGGACAGGGAGAGTCTACGAGCAGTACTTC CASSPGTGRVYEQYF
NA TRBJ1-1 NA TRBV7-2 TGTGCCAGCACCCGGCAGGGGAACACTGAAGCTTTCTTT CASTRQGNTEAFF
NA TRBJ1-1 TRBD1 TRBV7-8 TGTGCCAGCAGCTACGGGACAGGGAACACTGAAGCTTTCTTT CASSYGTGNTEAFF
NA TRBJ2-7 NA TRBV6-5 TGTGCCAGCACCCTCGGTGCGGGGCCCTACGAGCAGTACTTC CASTLGAGPYEQYF
NA TRBJ1-2 TRBD1 TRBV28 TGTGCCAGCAGTTACGGACAGGGGGTCTATGGCTACACCTTC CASSYGQGVYGYTF
NA TRBJ2-7 TRBD1 TRBV6-1 TGTGCCACCCAACGAGGGGGCGTCTACGAGCAGTACTTC CATQRGGVYEQYF
once TRBJ1-5 NA TRBV7-2 TGTGCCAGCAGCTTAGCTGGGGCAGAAAACAATCAGCCCCAGCATTTT CASSLAGAENNQPQHF
NA TRBJ2-1 TRBD2 TRBV10-3 TGTGCCATCAGTGAGACTAGCGGGAGTAATGAGCAGTTCTTC CAISETSGSNEQFF
NA TRBJ1-1 NA TRBV18 TGTGCCAGCTCACCCGCCAGGGGTACTGAAGCTTTCTTT CASSPARGTEAFF
NA TRBJ1-2 TRBD1 TRBV6-5 TGTGCCAGCACCCGGACAGGCGTGGAAGGCTACACCTTC CASTRTGVEGYTF
few TRBJ1-2 NA TRBV6-5 TGTGCCAGCAGTTACTCGATGGGGAGCTATGGCTACACCTTC CASSYSMGSYGYTF
NA TRBJ1-4 TRBD1 TRBV29-1 TGCAGCGTTGAAGATTCCGGACAGGGTGATGAAAAACTGTTTTTT CSVEDSGQGDEKLFF
once TRBJ2-7 TRBD2 TRBV7-2 TGTGCCAGCAGCTTAATGGCTAGCGGGGCACACGAGCAGTACTTC CASSLMASGAHEQYF
NA TRBJ1-2 NA TRBV5-1 TGCGCCAGCAGCTCGGGACTTTCTGGCTATGGCTACACCTTC CASSSGLSGYGYTF
NA TRBJ1-5 NA TRBV28 TGTGCCAGCAGGGCCAAGGGGAAGGGGAGGGTTAGCAATCAGCCCCAGCATTTT CASRAKGKGRVSNQPQHF